A selection of T cell receptor beta chains follows, all from one sample in a study of beta chain features in type 1 diabetes. The table came from immunoSEQ multiplex PCR; TCRdb's copy has only in-frame clones and leaves some out. In the table there are 250,000 or so clones, about 70% of which are singletons. The sequencing input was naive CD4+ T cells from blood. The source of these receptors is a young man in good health. The CDR3 runs from the conserved cysteine through the conserved F or W. A row's size may be missing; if present it is once, few, many or a size class.

cdr3_aa,j_call,v_call,clone_size
CASSQLTSGQETQYF,TRBJ2-5,TRBV4-1,-
CASSLPGQGMSYEQYF,TRBJ2-7,TRBV28,-
CASSLMNSGDSPLHF,TRBJ1-6,TRBV27,once
CSATSETQYF,TRBJ2-5,TRBV20-1,few
CAWSPGPPPSLHF,TRBJ1-6,TRBV30,-
CATRAGTGFIGELFF,TRBJ2-2,TRBV15,-
CASSFGGNIQYF,TRBJ2-4,TRBV28,-
CSVGLKLSGGQYF,TRBJ2-7,TRBV29-1,few
CSVRRQTQETQYF,TRBJ2-5,TRBV29-1,-
CSVETSGRALEDTQYF,TRBJ2-3,TRBV29-1,-
CASSKQGNGHQPQHF,TRBJ1-5,TRBV13,-
CASSVAPGPREETQYF,TRBJ2-5,TRBV9,-
CSVDGTGRTQFF,TRBJ2-1,TRBV29-1,few
CSVGLAEETQYF,TRBJ2-5,TRBV29-1,-
CASSVEAGGPRQFF,TRBJ2-1,TRBV9,-
CSLSTGGGNEQFF,TRBJ2-1,TRBV29-1,few
CSVVSTVGEKLFF,TRBJ1-4,TRBV29-1,-
CSVEWEIGETQYF,TRBJ2-5,TRBV29-1,-
CASSQDRKTDTQYF,TRBJ2-3,TRBV18,-
CASSVELGEQFF,TRBJ2-1,TRBV9,few
CASTIRPDSGTYEQYF,TRBJ2-7,TRBV21-1,-
CASSQLWDSSYNEQFF,TRBJ2-1,TRBV7-2,-
CASGQGAGNEQYF,TRBJ2-7,TRBV21-1,-
CASSFRGQGQETQYF,TRBJ2-5,TRBV7-2,-
CAWSGPGANVLTF,TRBJ2-6,TRBV30,-
CASSSGGQGDIQYF,TRBJ2-4,TRBV7-9,-
CSGDRADEQFF,TRBJ2-1,TRBV29-1,once
CASSFTSGYADTQYF,TRBJ2-3,TRBV9,-
CASSVWIGASYEQYF,TRBJ2-7,TRBV5-1,-
CSARGLDTQYF,TRBJ2-3,TRBV20-1,once
CASSSQGLENEKLFF,TRBJ1-4,TRBV18,-
CASSYSRVSGEQFF,TRBJ2-1,TRBV6-5,-
CASSLSASTDTQYF,TRBJ2-3,TRBV7-2,-
CSVSDRGHWLYTF,TRBJ1-2,TRBV29-1,-